The subject of this entry is one T cell receptor beta chain. Its target antigen remains unknown. Per-nucleotide qualities are absent, and no much larger clonotype sits a single base away. TCRbeta CDR3 regions were amplified from genomic DNA using the immunoSEQ Assay, a bias-controlled multiplex PCR. Per the source publication's procedure: Within the assay, amplification of reference gene primers was used to estimate how many nucleated cells each sample contained. To quantify the absolute abundance of each unique TCRbeta CDR3 rearrangement, sequence reads were collapsed and filtered. Productive Simpson clonality was computed per sample as the square root of Simpson's diversity index over productive rearrangements. TCRdb carries this immuneACCESS record with in-frame sequences only. Its versions omit some clonotypes, under half of them owing to an unresolved V gene in the studies checked, with the rest unexplained. From that table come the V and J calls and clone size; the DNA was used to work out D and trimming. This sample holds approximately 180,000 clones; about 83% were observed only once. Clones ranked in the top ten supply 18% of the sample.

One collaborating source in Seattle enrolled patients during active infection and followed them longitudinally through the course of disease. Collaborating institutions collected whole blood in K2EDTA tubes following their own protocols. For TCRbeta analysis, collaborators shipped samples as frozen whole blood, isolated PBMCs, or DNA extracted from either of those sample types. For CDR1 and CDR2, the germline V gene (reference sequence) lists LNHDA and SQIVND. Taken from cysteine to phenylalanine, the CDR3 has 13 residues. Only the CDR3 DNA is retained, 39 bases long and in frame from the first base. The trim is 3 bases for V and 3 bases for J, with a gap of 8 bases between the germline ends. The sample comes from a study of blood T cell repertoires in COVID-19 (dated by TCRdb to about 2020). Turning to the overall study: Samples covering the acute and convalescent phases of COVID-19 were provided by collaborators in the United States, Italy and Spain. Sample metadata almost always included a de-identified subject ID, COVID-19 status, age in years and sex. The dataset comprised deeply sampled blood TCRbeta repertoires from subjects exposed to, actively infected with, or recovered from COVID-19. Samples were obtained from the ongoing ImmuneRACE study (first 160 participants) and from 1,254 subjects provided by 6 global collaborators. The material from the prospective study consisted of cDNA or gDNA derived from T cells, B-cell-depleted T cells, or PBMCs. The repertoires were released in a freely available public database meant as a resource for research on the immune response to SARS-CoV-2. Where available, HLA class I and class II types were obtained from metadata supplied by the sample provider rather than from assay-based typing. Study-wide findings and limitations: The quantity of clinical and demographic metadata differed by source and by participant and was supplied without curation.

This chain is built from TRBV19 and TRBJ1-2, with the D gene uncertain. This clonotype was obtained from a person aged 70 to 85 with COVID-19, enrolled during active disease. Sequenced material: peripheral blood. The encoded CDR3 is CASSIQDYYGYTF. The bases are TGTGCCAGTAGTATCCAGGACTACTATGGCTACACCTTC.